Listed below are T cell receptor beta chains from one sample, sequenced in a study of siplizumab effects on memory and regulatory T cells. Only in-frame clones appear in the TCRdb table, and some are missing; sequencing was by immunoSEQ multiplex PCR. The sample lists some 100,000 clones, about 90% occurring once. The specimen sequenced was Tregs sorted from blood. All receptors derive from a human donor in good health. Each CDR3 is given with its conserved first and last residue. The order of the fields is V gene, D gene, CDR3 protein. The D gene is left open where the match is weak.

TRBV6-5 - CASSYSGQSNQPQHF
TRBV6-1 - CASSIRTGYRYGYTF
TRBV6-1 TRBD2 CASRLAGVDEQFF
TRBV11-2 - CASSFGTDSYTF
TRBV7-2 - CASSPRALGGPSFF
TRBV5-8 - CASSFVTDTEAFF
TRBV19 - CASTKEGAYNEQFF
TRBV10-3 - CAIGKARYQETQYF
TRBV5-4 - CASSGGWQGPQETQYF
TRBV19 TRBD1 CASRDRVIDEQFF
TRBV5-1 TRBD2 CASSPPSGRTDTQYF
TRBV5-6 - CASSLAREPMPEAFF
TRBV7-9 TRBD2 CASSLATSALSTDTQYF
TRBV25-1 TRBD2 CASSPPDGRGNYNEQFF
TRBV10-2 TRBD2 CASILAGGSEQFF
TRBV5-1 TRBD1 CASSTTGGTWQETQYF
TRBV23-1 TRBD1 CASSQVGQGAANEKLFF
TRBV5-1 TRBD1 CASSGTTGGNTEAFF
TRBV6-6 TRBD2 CASSVTGTSGRWQYF